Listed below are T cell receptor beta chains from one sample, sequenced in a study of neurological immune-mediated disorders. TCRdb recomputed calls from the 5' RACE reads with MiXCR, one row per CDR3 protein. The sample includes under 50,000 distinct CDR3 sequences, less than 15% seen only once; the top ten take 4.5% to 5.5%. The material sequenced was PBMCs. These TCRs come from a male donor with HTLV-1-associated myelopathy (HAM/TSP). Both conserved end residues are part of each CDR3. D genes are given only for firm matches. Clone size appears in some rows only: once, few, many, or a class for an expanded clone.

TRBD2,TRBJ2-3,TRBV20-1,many,TGCAGTGCCCGGGATCGGCGGGGGGGTACAGATACGCAGTATTTT,CSARDRRGGTDTQYF
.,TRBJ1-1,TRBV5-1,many,TGCGCCAGCAGCTCGGCTTATGAAGGGACTGAAGCTTTCTTT,CASSSAYEGTEAFF
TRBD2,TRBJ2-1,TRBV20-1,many,TGCAGTGCTTCCGGGACTAGCGGGGGAGGGTTAAATGAGCAGTTCTTC,CSASGTSGGGLNEQFF
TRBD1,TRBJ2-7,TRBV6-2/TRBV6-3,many,TGTGCCAGCAGTTCCCGACCTCCGGGACAGGGGGCCTACGAGCAGTACTTC,CASSSRPPGQGAYEQYF
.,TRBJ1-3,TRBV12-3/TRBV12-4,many,TGTGCCAGCAGTTCCCACAGGAATGGAAACACCATATATTTT,CASSSHRNGNTIYF
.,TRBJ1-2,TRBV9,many,TGTGCCAGCAGCGGCCGATCAGGATATGGCTACACCTTC,CASSGRSGYGYTF
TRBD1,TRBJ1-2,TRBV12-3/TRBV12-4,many,TGTGCCAGCAGTTTCATTCCGGGACAGGGGGCGAGTGGCTACACCTTC,CASSFIPGQGASGYTF
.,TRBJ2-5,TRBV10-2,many,TGCGCCAGCAGCCCGGCCCAAGATACCCAGTACTTC,CASSPAQDTQYF
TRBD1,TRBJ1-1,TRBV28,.,TGTGCCAGCAGTCGGTCCACAGGGGACACTGAAGCTTTCTTT,CASSRSTGDTEAFF
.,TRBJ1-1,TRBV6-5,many,TGTGCCAGCAGTTTTCAACTCAAGGGCACTGAAGCTTTCTTT,CASSFQLKGTEAFF
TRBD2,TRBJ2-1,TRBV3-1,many,TGTGCCAGCAGCCAAGATATCAGCGGGGGGGGTGGTCGGTTCTTC,CASSQDISGGGGRFF
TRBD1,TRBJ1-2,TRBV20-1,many,TGCAGTGCTAGAGATCCCCGACAGGGCGATCATGGCTACACCTTC,CSARDPRQGDHGYTF
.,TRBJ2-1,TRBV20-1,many,TGCAGTGCTAGCCGGGGAAGGGGTGAGCAGTTCTTC,CSASRGRGEQFF
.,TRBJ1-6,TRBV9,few,TGTGCCAGCAGCGCGAGGATTTCAAATTCACCCCTCCACTTT,CASSARISNSPLHF
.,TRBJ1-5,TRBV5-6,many,TGTGCCAGCAGCTTGTGGGGATTGAGCAATCAGCCCCAGCATTTT,CASSLWGLSNQPQHF
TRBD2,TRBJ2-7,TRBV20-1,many,TGCAGTGCCAATCCTCTCCGGGGGGTGGCAGGGCCGTCCTACGAGCAGTACTTC,CSANPLRGVAGPSYEQYF
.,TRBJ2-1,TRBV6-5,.,TGTGCCAGCAGTACAAGGGACAAGTACAATGAGCAGTTCTTC,CASSTRDKYNEQFF
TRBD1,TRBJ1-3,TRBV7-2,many,TGTGCCAGCAGCTCCCCGGGACAGGTTCACACCATATATTTT,CASSSPGQVHTIYF